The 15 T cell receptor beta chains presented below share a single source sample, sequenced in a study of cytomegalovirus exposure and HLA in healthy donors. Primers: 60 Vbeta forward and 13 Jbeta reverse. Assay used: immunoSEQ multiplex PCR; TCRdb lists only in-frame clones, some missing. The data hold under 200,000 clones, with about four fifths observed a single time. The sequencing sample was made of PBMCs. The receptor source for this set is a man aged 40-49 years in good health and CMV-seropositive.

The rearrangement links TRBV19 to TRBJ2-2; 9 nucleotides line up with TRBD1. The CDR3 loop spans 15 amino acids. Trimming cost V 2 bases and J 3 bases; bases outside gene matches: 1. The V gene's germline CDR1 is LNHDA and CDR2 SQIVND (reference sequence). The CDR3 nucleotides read TGTGCCAGTAGTATACGACAGGGGGACACCGGGGAGCTGTTTTTT. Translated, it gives CASSIRQGDTGELFF.

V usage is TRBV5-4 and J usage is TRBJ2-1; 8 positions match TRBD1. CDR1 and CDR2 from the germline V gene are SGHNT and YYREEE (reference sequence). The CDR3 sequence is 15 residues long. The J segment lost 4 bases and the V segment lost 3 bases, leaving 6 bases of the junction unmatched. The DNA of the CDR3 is TGTGCCAGCAGCTACCGGGACAGGAAGTACAATGAGCAGTTCTTC. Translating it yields CASSYRDRKYNEQFF.

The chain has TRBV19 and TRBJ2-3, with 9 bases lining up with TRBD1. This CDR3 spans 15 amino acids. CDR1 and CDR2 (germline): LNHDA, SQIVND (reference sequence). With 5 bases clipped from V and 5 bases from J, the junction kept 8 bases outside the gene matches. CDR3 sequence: CASSGQQGARDTQYF. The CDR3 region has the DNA TGTGCCAGTAGTGGACAACAGGGGGCACGAGATACGCAGTATTTT.

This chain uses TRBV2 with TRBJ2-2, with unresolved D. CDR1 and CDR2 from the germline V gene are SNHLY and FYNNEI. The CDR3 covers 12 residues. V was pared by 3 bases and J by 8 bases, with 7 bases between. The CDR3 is CASSDPLGELFF. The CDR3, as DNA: TGTGCCAGCAGTGACCCCCTAGGGGAGCTGTTTTTT. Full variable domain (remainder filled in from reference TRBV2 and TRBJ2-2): EPEVTQTPSHQVTQMGQEVILRCVPISNHLYFYWYRQILGQKVEFLVSFYNNEISEKSEIFDDQFSVERPDGSNFTLKIRSTKLEDSAMYFCASSDPLGELFFGEGSRLTVL.

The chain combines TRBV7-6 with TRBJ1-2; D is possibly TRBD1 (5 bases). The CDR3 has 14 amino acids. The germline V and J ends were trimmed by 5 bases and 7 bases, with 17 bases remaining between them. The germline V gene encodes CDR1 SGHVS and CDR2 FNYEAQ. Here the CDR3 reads CASSPYRTRRGYTF. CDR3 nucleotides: TGTGCCAGCAGCCCCTACCGGACAAGGCGTGGCTACACCTTC.

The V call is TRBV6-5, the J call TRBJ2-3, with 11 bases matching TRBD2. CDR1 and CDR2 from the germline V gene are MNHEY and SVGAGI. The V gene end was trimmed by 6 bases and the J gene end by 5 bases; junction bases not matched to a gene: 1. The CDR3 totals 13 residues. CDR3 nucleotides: TGTGCCAGCAGAACTAGCGGGGGAGATACGCAGTATTTT. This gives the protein CASRTSGGDTQYF.

DNA for the CDR3: TGCGCCAGCAGCTTGCTAGCGCCCGACCAAGAGACCCAGTACTTC. Protein product: CASSLLAPDQETQYF. This chain uses TRBV5-1 with TRBJ2-5, with TRBD2 as a possible D gene (6 bases). This CDR3 is built from 15 residues. V lost 1 base and J 0 bases, leaving 10 bases between the germline ends. The germline CDR1 and CDR2 sequences are SGHRS and YFSETQ.

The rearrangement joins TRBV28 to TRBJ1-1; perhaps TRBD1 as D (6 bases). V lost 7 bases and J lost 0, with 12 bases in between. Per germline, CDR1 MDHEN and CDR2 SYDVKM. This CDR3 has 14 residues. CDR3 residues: CASKPGHMNTEAFF. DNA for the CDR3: TGTGCCAGCAAACCGGGACACATGAACACTGAAGCTTTCTTT.

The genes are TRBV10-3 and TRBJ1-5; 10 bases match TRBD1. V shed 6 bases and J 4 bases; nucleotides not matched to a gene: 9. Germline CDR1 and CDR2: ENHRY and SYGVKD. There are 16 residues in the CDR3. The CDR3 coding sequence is TGTGCCATCAGCGAAAACTTGGGACAGGGGAATCAGCCCCAGCATTTT. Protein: CAISENLGQGNQPQHF.

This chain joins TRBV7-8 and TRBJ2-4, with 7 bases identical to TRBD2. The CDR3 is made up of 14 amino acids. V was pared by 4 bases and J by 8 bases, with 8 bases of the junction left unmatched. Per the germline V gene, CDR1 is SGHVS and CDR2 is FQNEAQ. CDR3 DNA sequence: TGTGCCAGCAGCTCCAGGACTAGGTTTGACATTCAGTACTTC. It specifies CASSSRTRFDIQYF.

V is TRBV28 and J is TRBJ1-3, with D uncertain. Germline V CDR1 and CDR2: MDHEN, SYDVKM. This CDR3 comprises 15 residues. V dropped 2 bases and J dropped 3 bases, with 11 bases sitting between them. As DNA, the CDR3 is TGTGCCAGCAGTTTACCGGGGAGTAATGGAAACACCATATATTTT. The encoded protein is CASSLPGSNGNTIYF.

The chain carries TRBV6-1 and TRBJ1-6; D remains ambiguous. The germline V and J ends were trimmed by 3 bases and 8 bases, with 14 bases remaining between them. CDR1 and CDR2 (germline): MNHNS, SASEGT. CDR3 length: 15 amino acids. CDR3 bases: TGTGCCAGCAGTGACCTGACCCGGAGCGATTCACCCCTCCACTTT. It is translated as CASSDLTRSDSPLHF.

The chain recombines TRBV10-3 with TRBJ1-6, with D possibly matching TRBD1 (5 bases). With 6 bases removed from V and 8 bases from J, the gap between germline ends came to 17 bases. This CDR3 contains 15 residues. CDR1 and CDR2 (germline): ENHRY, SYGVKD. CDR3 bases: TGTGCCATCAGGCGGGAGCCTGGGGGGGATTCACCCCTCCACTTT. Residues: CAIRREPGGDSPLHF.

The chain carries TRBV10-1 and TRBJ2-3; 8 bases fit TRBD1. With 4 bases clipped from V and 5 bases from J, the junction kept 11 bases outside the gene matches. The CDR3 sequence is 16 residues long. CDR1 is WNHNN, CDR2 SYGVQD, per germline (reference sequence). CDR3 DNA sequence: TGCGCCAGCAGTGTTTTAGGACAGGGTACGAGAGATACGCAGTATTTT. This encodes CASSVLGQGTRDTQYF.

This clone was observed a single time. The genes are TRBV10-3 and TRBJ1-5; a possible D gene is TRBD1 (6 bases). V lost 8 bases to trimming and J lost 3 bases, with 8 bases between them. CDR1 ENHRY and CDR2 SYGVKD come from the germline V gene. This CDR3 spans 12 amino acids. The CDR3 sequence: CAIPGVNQPQHF. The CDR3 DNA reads TGTGCCATCCCAGGGGTCAATCAGCCCCAGCATTTT.